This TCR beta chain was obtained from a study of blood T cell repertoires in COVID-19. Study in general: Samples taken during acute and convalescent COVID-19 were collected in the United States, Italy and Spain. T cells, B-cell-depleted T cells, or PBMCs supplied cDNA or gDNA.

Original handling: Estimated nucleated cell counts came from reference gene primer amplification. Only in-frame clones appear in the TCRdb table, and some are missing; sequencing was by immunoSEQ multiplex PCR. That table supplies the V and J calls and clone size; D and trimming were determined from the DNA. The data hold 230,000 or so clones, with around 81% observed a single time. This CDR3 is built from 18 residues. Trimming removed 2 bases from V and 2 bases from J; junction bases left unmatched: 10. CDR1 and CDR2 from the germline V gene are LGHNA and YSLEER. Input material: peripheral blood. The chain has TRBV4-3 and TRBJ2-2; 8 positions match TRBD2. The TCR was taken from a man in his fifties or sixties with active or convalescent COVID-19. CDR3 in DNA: TGCGCCAGCAGCCAACGCCCAGCCGGGGGGGCCAACACCGGGGAGCTGTTTTTT. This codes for CASSQRPAGGANTGELFF.